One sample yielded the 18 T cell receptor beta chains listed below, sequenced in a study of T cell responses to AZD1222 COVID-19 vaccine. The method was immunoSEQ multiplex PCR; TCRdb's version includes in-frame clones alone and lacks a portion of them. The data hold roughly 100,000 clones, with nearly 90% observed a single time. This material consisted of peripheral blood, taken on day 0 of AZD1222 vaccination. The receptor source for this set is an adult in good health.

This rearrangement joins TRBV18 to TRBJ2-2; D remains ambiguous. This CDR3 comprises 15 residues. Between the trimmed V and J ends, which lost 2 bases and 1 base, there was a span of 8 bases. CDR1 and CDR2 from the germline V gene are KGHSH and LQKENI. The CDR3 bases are TGTGCCAGCTCACCAGATCCAGGGAACACCGGGGAGCTGTTTTTT. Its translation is CASSPDPGNTGELFF.

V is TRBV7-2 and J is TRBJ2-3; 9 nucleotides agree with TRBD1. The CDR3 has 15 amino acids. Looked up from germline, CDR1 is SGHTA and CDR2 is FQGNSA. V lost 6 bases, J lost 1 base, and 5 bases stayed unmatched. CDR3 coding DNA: TGTGCCAGCAGTCGAGGACAGGGGCGCACAGATACGCAGTATTTT. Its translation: CASSRGQGRTDTQYF. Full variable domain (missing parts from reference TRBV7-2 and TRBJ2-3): GAGVSQSPSNKVTEKGKDVELRCDPISGHTALYWYRQSLGQGLEFLIYFQGNSAPDKSGLPSDRFSAERTGGSVSTLTIQRTQQEDSAVYLCASSRGQGRTDTQYFGPGTRLTVL.

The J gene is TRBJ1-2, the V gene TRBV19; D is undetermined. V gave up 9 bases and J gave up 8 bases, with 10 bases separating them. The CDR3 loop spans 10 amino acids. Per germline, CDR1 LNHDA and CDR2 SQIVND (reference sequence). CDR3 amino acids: CARQPRGYTF. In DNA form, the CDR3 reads TGTGCCAGACAGCCCAGAGGCTACACCTTC.

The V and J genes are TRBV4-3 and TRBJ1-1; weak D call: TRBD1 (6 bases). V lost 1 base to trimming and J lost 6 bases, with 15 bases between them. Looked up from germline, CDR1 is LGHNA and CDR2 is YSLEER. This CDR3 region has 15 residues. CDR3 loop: CASSQGARGGPEAFF. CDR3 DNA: TGCGCCAGCAGCCAAGGGGCCAGGGGAGGTCCTGAAGCTTTCTTT.

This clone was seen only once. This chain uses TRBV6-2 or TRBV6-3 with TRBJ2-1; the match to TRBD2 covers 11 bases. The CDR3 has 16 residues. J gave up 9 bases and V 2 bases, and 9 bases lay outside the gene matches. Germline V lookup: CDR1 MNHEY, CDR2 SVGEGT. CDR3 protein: CASSYTSGGSRVEQFF. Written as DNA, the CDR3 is TGTGCCAGCAGTTACACTAGCGGGGGATCTCGGGTTGAGCAGTTCTTC.

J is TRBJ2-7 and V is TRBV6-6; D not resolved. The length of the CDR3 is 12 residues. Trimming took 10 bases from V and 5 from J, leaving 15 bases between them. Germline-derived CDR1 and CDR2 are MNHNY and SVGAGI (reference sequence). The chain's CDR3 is CATMSSLDEQYF. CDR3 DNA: TGTGCCACCATGTCCTCCCTGGACGAGCAGTACTTC.

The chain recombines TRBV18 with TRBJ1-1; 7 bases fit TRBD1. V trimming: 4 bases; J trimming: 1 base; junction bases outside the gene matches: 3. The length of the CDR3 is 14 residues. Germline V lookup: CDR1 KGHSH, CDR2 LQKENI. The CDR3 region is CASSHGTANTEAFF. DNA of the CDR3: TGTGCCAGCTCACACGGGACAGCGAACACTGAAGCTTTCTTT.

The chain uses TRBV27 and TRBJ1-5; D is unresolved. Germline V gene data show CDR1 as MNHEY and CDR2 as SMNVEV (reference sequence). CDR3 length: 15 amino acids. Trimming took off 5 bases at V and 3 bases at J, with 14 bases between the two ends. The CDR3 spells CASSAGRGDNQPQHF. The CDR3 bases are TGTGCCAGCAGTGCCGGTCGAGGAGACAATCAGCCCCAGCATTTT.

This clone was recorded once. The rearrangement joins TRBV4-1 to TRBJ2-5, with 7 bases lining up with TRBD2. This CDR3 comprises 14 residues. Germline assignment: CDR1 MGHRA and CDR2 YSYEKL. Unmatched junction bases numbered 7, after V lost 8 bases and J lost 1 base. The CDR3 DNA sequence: TGCGCCAGCCAACAAAGGGAGGGCCAAGAGACCCAGTACTTC. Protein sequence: CASQQREGQETQYF.

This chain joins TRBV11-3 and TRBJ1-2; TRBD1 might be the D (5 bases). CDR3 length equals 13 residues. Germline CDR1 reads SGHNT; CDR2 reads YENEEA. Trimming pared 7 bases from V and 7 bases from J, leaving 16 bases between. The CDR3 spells CASTFWGESGYTF. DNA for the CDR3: TGTGCCAGCACCTTTTGGGGGGAGTCTGGCTACACCTTC.

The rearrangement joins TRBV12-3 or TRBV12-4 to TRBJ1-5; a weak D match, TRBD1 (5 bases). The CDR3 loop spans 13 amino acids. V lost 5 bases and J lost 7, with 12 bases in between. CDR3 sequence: CASSGGFGQPQHF. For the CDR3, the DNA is TGTGCCAGCAGTGGGGGATTTGGGCAGCCCCAGCATTTT.

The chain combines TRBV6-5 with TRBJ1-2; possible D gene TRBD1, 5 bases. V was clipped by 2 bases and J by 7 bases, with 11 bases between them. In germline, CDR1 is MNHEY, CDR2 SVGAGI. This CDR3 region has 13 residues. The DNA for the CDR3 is TGTGCCAGCAGTTACGGCAGGGAATTTGGCTACACCTTC. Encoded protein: CASSYGREFGYTF.

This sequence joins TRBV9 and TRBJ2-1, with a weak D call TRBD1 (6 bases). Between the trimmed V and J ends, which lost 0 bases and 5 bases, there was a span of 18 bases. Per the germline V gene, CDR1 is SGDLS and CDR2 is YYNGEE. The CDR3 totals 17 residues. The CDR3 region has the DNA TGTGCCAGCAGCGTAGGACCGGGACAACGGACACACAATGAGCAGTTCTTC. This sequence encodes CASSVGPGQRTHNEQFF.

CDR3 nucleotides: TGTGCCAGCAGCCTGCGACAGGGAGGCTACACCTTC. Encoded protein: CASSLRQGGYTF. The rearrangement links TRBV11-2 to TRBJ1-2; 7 bases match TRBD1. This CDR3 has 12 amino acids. Germline assignment: CDR1 SGHAT and CDR2 FQNNGV. The junction had 5 bases not matched to a gene; V was cut back by 5 bases and J by 8 bases.

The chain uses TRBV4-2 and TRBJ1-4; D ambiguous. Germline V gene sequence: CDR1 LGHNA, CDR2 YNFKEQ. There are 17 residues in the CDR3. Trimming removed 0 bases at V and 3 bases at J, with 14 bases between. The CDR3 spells CASSQEAPARPNEKLFF. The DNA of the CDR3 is TGTGCCAGCAGCCAAGAGGCGCCCGCTCGGCCTAATGAAAAACTGTTTTTT.

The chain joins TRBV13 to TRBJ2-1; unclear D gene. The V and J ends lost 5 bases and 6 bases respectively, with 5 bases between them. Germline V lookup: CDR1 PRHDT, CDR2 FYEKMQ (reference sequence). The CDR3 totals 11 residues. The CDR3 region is CASSLGNEQFF. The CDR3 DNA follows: TGTGCCAGCAGCCTCGGCAATGAGCAGTTCTTC. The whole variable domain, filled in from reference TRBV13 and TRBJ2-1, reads AAGVIQSPRHLIKEKRETATLKCYPIPRHDTVYWYQQGPGQDPQFLISFYEKMQSDKGSIPDRFSAQQFSDYHSELNMSSLELGDSALYFCASSLGNEQFFGPGTRLTVL.

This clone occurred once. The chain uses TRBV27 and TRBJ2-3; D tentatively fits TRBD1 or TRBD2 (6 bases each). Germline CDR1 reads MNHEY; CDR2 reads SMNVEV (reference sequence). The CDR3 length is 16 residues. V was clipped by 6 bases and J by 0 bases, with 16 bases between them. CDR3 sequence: CASRVQGLPSTDTQYF. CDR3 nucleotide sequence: TGTGCCAGCAGGGTACAGGGACTCCCTAGCACAGATACGCAGTATTTT.

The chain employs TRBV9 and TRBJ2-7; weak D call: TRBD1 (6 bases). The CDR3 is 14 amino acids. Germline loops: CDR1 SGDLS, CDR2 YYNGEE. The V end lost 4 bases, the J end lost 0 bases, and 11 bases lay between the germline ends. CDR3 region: CASSPRDNSYEQYV. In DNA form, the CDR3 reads TGTGCCAGCAGCCCCCGGGACAACTCCTACGAGCAGTACGTC.